These 8 T cell receptor beta chains came from one sample sequenced in a study of T-cell memory formation after mild COVID-19. Each CDR3 protein gets one entry after TCRdb re-called the 5' RACE reads with MiXCR. The sample lists just under 550,000 distinct CDR3 sequences, roughly 20% occurring once. Source material: PBMCs or a T cell subset sorted from them (not recorded which). The receptors here all came from an adult woman who had mild COVID-19 (a few samples of this study predate the infection). Cell type and time point are not known.

This clonotype was detected many times. The V gene is TRBV12-3 or TRBV12-4, the J gene TRBJ2-5, with D tentatively TRBD2 (6 bases). The CDR3 contains 14 residues. V was clipped by 2 bases and J by 4 bases, with 11 bases between them. The CDR3 DNA is TGTGCCAGCAGTTTAACGACTAGTTCAGAGACCCAGTACTTC. Protein sequence: CASSLTTSSETQYF.

This clonotype was counted a few times. The DNA of the CDR3 is TGTGCCAGCAGTCTCCCGGGACAGGGAAACATTCAGTACTTC. Protein sequence: CASSLPGQGNIQYF. V gene TRBV12-3 or TRBV12-4 combines with J gene TRBJ2-4; 9 bases are a match to TRBD1. The junction had 5 bases not matched to a gene; V was cut back by 5 bases and J by 6 bases. The length of the CDR3 is 14 residues.

CDR3: CSARVTGGRYNEQFF. CDR3 bases: TGCAGTGCTAGAGTGACAGGGGGTCGATACAATGAGCAGTTCTTC. The chain carries TRBV20-1 and TRBJ2-1, with 9 bases lining up with TRBD1. This CDR3 is 15 amino acids long. V shed 1 base and J 4 bases; nucleotides not matched to a gene: 5. CDR1 and CDR2 (germline): DFQATT, SNEGSKA (reference sequence).

J is TRBJ2-2 and V is TRBV29-1; tentative D call: TRBD2 (6 bases). The CDR3 sequence is 14 residues long. Trimming removed 4 bases at V and 3 bases at J, with 12 bases between. The germline V gene encodes CDR1 SQVTM and CDR2 ANQGSEA. CDR3 amino acids: CSVVGEEDTGELFF. The CDR3 DNA sequence: TGCAGCGTTGTTGGGGAGGAGGACACCGGGGAGCTGTTTTTT.

This clonotype appeared a few times. The gene calls are TRBV5-5 and TRBJ1-2, with unresolved D. Germline loops: CDR1 SGHKS, CDR2 YYEKEE (reference sequence). The CDR3 length is 13 residues. V lost 1 base and J 8 bases, leaving 12 bases between the germline ends. As DNA, the CDR3 is TGTGCCAGCAGCTTGAGTGACGTTCGGGGCTACACCTTC. This gives the protein CASSLSDVRGYTF.

In its sample, this clonotype was seen a few times. The chain is built from TRBV7-2 and TRBJ1-5; D remains unclear. This CDR3 comprises 12 residues. In germline, CDR1 is SGHTA, CDR2 FQGNSA. Trimming cost V 1 base and J 6 bases, with 4 bases left between them. Here the CDR3 reads CASSLDRQPQHF. The CDR3 region has the DNA TGTGCCAGCAGCTTAGACCGTCAGCCCCAGCATTTT.

This chain joins TRBV7-6 and TRBJ1-6; D gene uncertain. This CDR3 contains 15 residues. Germline V gives CDR1 SGHVS, CDR2 FNYEAQ. V was cut by 0 bases and J by 4 bases, with 7 bases left in between. CDR3 loop: CASSLATDYNSPLHF. CDR3 in DNA: TGTGCCAGCAGCTTAGCTACGGATTATAATTCACCCCTCCACTTT.

Details on this clonotype: Germline is not matched at one junction end, which may reflect a read error. This chain links TRBV29-1 with TRBJ2-7, with 9 bases that match TRBD1. Per the germline V gene, CDR1 is SQVTM and CDR2 is ANQGSEA. This CDR3 spans 12 amino acids. The CDR3 spells CCVRGQGDEQYF. CDR3 DNA sequence: TGCTGCGTTCGGGGACAGGGCGACGAGCAGTACTTC.